This T cell receptor (beta chain) was sequenced for a study of blood T cell repertoires in COVID-19. Across the study: PBMCs, B-cell-depleted T cells, or T cells were the source of the cDNA or gDNA that made up the material.

CDR1 and CDR2 from the germline V gene are SGDLS and YYNGEE. Trimming pared 3 bases from V and 4 bases from J, leaving 16 bases between. There are 15 residues in the CDR3. Using immunoSEQ multiplex PCR, the repertoire was profiled, and TCRdb retains in-frame clones only, with some absent. The sample contains 200,000 to 250,000 clones, approximately 78% of which appear only once. Followed over time, Seattle patients had been enrolled while infection was active. The sequencing sample was made of peripheral blood. The sequence derives from a woman in her 70s with COVID-19, enrolled during active disease. The chain has TRBV9 and TRBJ2-5; a weak D match, TRBD1 (5 bases). This CDR3 reads CASSANWGRGETQYF. The CDR3 DNA reads as TGTGCCAGCAGCGCCAACTGGGGTAGGGGAGAGACCCAGTACTTC.